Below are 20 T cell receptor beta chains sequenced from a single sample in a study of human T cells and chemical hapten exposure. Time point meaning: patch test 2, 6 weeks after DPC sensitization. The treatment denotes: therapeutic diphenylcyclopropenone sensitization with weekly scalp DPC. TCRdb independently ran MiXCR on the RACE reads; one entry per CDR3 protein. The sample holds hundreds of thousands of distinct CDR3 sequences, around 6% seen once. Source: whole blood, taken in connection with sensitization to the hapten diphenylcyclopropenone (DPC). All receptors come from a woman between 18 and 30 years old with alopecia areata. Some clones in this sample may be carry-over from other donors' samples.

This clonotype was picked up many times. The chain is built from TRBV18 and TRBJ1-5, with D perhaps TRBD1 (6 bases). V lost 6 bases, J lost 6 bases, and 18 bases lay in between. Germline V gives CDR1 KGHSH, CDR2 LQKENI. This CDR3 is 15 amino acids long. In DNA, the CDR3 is TGTGCCAGCTCGCAATCAACAGGGAGTAGTCAGCCCCAGCATTTT. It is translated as CASSQSTGSSQPQHF. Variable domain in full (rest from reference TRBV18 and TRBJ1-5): NAGVMQNPRHLVRRRGQEARLRCSPMKGHSHVYWYRQLPEEGLKFMVYLQKENIIDESGMPKERFSAEFPKEGPSILRIQQVVRGDSAAYFCASSQSTGSSQPQHFGDGTRLSIL.

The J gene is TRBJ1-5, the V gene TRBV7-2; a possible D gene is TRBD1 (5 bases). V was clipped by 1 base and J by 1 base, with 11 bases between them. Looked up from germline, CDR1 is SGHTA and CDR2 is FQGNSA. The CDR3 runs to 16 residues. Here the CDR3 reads CASSLVGGGSNQPQHF. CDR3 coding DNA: TGTGCCAGCAGCTTAGTTGGGGGGGGAAGCAATCAGCCCCAGCATTTT.

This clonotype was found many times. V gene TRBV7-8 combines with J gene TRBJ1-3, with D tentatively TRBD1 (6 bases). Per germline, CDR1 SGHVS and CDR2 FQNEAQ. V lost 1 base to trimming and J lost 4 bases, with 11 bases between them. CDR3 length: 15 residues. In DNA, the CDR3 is TGTGCCAGCAGCTTAGGGACAGCGGGCGGAAACACCATATATTTT. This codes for CASSLGTAGGNTIYF.

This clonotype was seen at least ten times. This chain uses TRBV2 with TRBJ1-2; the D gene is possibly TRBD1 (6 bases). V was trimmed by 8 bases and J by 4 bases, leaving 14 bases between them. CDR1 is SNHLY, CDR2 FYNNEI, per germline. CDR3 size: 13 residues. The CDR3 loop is CASEGGRGYGYTF. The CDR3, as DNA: TGTGCCAGCGAGGGGGGTAGGGGCTATGGCTACACCTTC. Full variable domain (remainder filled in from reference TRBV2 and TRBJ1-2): EPEVTQTPSHQVTQMGQEVILRCVPISNHLYFYWYRQILGQKVEFLVSFYNNEISEKSEIFDDQFSVERPDGSNFTLKIRSTKLEDSAMYFCASEGGRGYGYTFGSGTRLTVV.

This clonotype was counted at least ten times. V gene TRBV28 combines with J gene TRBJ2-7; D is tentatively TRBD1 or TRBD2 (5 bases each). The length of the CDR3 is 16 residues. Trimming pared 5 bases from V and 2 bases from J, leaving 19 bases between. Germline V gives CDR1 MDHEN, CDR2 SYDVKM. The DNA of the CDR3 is TGTGCCAGCAGTCGTACAACCGGGACCTATACCTACGAGCAGTACTTC. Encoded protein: CASSRTTGTYTYEQYF.

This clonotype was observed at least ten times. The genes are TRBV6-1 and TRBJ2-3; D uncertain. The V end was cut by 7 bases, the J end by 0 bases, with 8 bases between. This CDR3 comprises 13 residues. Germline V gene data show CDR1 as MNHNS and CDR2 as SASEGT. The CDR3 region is CASMTWSTDTQYF. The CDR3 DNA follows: TGTGCCAGCATGACTTGGAGCACAGATACGCAGTATTTT.

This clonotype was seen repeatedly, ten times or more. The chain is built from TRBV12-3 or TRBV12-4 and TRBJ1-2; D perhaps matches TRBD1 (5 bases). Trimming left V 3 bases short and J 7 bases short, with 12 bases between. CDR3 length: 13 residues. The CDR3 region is CASSFSGRSGYTF. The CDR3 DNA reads TGTGCCAGCAGTTTTTCAGGGAGAAGTGGCTACACCTTC.

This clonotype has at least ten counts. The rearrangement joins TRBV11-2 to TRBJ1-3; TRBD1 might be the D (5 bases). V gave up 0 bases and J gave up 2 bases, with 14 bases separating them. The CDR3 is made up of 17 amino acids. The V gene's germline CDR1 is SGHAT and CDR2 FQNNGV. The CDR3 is CASSLDYNRGPGNTIYF. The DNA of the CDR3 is TGTGCCAGCAGCTTAGATTACAACCGGGGCCCTGGAAACACCATATATTTT.

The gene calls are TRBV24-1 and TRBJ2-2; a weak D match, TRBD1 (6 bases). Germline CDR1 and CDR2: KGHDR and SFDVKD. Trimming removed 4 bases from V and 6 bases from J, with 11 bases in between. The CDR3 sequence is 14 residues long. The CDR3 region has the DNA TGTGCCACCAGTGAACAGGGCGGGTCCGGGGAGCTGTTTTTT. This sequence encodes CATSEQGGSGELFF.

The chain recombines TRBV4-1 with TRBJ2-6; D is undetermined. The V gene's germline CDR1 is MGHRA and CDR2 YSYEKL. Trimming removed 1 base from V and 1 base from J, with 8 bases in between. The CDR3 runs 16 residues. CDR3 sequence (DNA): TGCGCCAGCAGCCAAGCTCTAGAGTCTGGGGCCAACGTCCTGACTTTC. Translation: CASSQALESGANVLTF.

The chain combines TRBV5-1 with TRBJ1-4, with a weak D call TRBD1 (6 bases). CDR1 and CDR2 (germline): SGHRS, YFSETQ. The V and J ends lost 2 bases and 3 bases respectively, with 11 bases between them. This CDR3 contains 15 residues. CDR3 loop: CASSLSGEPNEKLFF. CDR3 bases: TGCGCCAGCAGCTTATCAGGGGAGCCTAATGAAAAACTGTTTTTT.

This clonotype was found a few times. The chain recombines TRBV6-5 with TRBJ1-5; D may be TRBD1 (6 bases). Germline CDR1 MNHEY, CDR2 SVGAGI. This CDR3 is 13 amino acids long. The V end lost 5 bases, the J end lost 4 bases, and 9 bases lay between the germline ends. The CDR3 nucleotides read TGTGCCAGCAGTGGACAGCGAAATCAGCCCCAGCATTTT. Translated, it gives CASSGQRNQPQHF.

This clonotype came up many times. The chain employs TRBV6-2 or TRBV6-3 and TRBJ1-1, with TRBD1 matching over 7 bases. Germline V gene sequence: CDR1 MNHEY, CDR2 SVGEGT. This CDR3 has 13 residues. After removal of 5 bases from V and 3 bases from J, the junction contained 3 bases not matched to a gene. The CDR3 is CASSVGTDTEAFF. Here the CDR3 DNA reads TGTGCCAGCAGTGTCGGGACAGACACTGAAGCTTTCTTT.

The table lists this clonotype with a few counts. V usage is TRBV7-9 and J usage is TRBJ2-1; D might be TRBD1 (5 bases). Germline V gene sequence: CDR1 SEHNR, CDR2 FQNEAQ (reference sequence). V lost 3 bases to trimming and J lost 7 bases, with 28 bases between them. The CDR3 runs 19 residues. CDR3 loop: CASSFQGWGWGTLQNEQFF. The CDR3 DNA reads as TGTGCCAGCAGCTTCCAGGGATGGGGTTGGGGCACCCTGCAGAATGAGCAGTTCTTC.

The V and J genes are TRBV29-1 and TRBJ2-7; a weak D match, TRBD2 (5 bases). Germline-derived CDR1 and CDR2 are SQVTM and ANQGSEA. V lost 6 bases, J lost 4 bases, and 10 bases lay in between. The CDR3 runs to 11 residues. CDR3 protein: CSVASGYEQYF. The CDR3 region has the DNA TGCAGCGTCGCCTCGGGGTACGAGCAGTACTTC.

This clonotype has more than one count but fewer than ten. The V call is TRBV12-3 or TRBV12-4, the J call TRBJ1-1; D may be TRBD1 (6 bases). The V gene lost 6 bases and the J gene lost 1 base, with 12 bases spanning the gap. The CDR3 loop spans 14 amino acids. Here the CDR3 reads CASSFSDRNTEAFF. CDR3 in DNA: TGTGCCAGCAGCTTTTCGGACAGGAACACTGAAGCTTTCTTT.

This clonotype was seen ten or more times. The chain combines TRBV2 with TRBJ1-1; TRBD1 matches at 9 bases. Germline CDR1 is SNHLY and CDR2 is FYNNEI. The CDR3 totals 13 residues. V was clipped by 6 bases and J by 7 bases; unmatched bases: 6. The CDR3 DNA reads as TGTGCCAGCAGCGGGACAGGGCGGGGTGAAGCTTTCTTT. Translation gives CASSGTGRGEAFF. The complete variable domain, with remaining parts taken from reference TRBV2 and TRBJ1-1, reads EPEVTQTPSHQVTQMGQEVILRCVPISNHLYFYWYRQILGQKVEFLVSFYNNEISEKSEIFDDQFSVERPDGSNFTLKIRSTKLEDSAMYFCASSGTGRGEAFFGQGTRLTVV.

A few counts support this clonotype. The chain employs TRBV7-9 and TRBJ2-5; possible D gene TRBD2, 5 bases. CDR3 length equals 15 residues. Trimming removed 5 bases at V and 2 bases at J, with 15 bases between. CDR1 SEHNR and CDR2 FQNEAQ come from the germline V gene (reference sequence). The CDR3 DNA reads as TGTGCCAGCAGCCCACAACGGACGGGGCAAGAGACCCAGTACTTC. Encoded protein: CASSPQRTGQETQYF.

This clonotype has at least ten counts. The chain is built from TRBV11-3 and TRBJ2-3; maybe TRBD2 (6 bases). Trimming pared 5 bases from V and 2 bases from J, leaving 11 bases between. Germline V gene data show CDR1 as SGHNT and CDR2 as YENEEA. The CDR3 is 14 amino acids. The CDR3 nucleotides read TGTGCCAGCAGCATCGGCGGGGTCACAGATACGCAGTATTTT. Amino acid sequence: CASSIGGVTDTQYF.

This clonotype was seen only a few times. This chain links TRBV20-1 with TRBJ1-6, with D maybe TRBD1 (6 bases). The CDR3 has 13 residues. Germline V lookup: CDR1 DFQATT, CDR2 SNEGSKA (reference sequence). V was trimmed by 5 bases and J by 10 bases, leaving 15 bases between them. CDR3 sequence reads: CSALTGMGSPLHF. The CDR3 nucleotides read TGCAGTGCTCTCACAGGGATGGGATCACCCCTCCACTTT.